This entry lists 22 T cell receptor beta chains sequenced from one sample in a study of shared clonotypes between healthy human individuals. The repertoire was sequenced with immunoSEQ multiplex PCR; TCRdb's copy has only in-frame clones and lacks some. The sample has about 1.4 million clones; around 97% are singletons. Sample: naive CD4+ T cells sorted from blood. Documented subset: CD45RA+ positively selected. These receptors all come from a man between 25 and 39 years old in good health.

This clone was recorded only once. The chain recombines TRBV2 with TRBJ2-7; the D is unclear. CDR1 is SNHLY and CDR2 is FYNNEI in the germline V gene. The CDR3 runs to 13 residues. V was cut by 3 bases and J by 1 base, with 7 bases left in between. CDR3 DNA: TGTGCCAGCAGTGAGACGGCTTCCTACGAGCAGTACTTC. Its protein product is CASSETASYEQYF.

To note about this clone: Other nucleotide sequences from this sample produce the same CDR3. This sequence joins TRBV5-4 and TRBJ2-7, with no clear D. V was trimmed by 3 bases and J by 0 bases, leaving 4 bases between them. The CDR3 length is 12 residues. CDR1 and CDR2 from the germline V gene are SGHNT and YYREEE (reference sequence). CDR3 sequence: CASSSSSYEQYF. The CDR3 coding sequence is TGTGCCAGCAGCTCGAGCTCCTACGAGCAGTACTTC.

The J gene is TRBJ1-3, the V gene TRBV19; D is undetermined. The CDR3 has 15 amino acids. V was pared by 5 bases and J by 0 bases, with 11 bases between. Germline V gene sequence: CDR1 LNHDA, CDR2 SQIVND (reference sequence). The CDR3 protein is CASSSSGISGNTIYF. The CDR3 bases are TGTGCCAGTAGTTCCTCAGGAATCTCTGGAAACACCATATATTTT.

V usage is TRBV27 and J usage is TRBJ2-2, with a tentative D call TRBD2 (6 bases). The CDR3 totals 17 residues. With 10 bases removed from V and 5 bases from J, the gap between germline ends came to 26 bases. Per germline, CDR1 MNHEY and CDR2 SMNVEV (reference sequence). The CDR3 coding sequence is TGTGCCACCCCGTGGGAGGTTAACGGGAGTAGAACCGGGGAGCTGTTTTTT. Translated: CATPWEVNGSRTGELFF.

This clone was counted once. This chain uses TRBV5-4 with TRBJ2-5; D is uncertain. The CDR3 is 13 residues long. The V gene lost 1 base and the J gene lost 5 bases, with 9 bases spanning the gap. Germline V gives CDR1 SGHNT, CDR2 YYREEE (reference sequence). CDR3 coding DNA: TGTGCCAGCAGCTTGACTCCCAGGGAGACCCAGTACTTC. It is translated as CASSLTPRETQYF.

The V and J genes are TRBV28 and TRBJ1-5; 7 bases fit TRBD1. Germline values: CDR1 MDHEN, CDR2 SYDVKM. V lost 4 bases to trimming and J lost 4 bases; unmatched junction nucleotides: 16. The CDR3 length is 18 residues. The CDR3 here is CASSSPPGGSGTNQPQHF. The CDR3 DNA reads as TGTGCCAGCAGTTCTCCTCCAGGGGGAAGTGGGACGAATCAGCCCCAGCATTTT.

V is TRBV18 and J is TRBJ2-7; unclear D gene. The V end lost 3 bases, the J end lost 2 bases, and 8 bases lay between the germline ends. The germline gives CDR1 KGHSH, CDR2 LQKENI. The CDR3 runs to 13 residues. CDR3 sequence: CASSPPRAYEQYF. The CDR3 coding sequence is TGTGCCAGCTCACCCCCCCGGGCCTACGAGCAGTACTTC.

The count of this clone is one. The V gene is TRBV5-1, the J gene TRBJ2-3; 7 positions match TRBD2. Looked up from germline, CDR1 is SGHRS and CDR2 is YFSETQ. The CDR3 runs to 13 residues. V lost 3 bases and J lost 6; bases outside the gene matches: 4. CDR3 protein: CASSSGGGDTQYF. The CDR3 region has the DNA TGCGCCAGCAGCTCGGGGGGAGGGGATACGCAGTATTTT.

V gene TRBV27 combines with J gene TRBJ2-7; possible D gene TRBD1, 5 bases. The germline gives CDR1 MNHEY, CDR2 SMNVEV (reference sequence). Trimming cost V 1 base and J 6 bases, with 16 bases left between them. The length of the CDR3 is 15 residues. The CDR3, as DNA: TGTGCCAGCAGTTTATTGGGGTCGCAGGGAACCGAGCAGTACTTC. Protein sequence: CASSLLGSQGTEQYF.

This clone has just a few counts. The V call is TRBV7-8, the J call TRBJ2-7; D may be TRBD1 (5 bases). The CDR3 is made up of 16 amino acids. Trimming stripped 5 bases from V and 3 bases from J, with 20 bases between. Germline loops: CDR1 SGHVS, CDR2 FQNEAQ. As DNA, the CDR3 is TGTGCCAGCAGCCCCTTTAGGGTGCCAGGGAACTACGAGCAGTACTTC. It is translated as CASSPFRVPGNYEQYF.

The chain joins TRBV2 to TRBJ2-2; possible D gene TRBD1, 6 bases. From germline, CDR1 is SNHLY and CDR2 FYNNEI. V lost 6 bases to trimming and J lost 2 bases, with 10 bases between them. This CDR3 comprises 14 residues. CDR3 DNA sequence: TGTGCCAGCAGGTACAGGGCAAACACCGGGGAGCTGTTTTTT. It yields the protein CASRYRANTGELFF. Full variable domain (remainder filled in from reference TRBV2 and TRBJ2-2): EPEVTQTPSHQVTQMGQEVILRCVPISNHLYFYWYRQILGQKVEFLVSFYNNEISEKSEIFDDQFSVERPDGSNFTLKIRSTKLEDSAMYFCASRYRANTGELFFGEGSRLTVL.

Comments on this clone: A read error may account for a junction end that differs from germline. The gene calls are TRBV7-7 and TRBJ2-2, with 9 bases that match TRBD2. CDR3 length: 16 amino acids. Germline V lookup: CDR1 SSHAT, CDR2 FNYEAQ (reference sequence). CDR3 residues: CASSLRSGSGTGELFF. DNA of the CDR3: TGTGCTAGCAGCCTTCGTAGCGGGAGTGGCACCGGGGAGCTGTTTTTT. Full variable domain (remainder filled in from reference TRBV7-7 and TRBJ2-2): GAGVSQSPRYKVTKRGQDVTLRCDPISSHATLYWYQQALGQGPEFLTYFNYEAQPDKSGLPSDRFSAERPEGSISTLTIQRTEQRDSAMYRCASSLRSGSGTGELFFGEGSRLTVL.

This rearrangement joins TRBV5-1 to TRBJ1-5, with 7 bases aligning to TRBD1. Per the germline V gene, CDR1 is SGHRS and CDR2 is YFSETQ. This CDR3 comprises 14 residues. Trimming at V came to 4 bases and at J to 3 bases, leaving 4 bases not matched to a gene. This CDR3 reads CASSPGQPNQPQHF. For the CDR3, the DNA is TGCGCCAGCAGCCCGGGACAGCCCAATCAGCCCCAGCATTTT.

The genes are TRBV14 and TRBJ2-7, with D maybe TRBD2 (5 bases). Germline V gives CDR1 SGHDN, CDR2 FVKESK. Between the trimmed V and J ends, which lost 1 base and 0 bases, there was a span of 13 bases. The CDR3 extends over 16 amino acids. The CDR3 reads CASSQALRTGSYEQYF. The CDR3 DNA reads TGTGCCAGCAGCCAAGCCCTCCGGACTGGCTCCTACGAGCAGTACTTC.

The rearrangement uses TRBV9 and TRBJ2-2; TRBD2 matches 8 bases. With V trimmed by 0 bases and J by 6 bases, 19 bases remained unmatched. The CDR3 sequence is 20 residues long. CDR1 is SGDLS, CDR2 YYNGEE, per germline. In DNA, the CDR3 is TGTGCCAGCAGCGTAGGAGCCCTCGGATTGAGCGGGAGTTTCGCCGGGGAGCTGTTTTTT. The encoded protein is CASSVGALGLSGSFAGELFF.

The CDR3 loop reads CSADGPYF. The CDR3 coding sequence is TGCAGTGCTGATGGACCGTACTTC. The rearrangement uses TRBV20-1 and TRBJ2-7; D gene uncertain. The germline gives CDR1 DFQATT, CDR2 SNEGSKA (reference sequence). Trimming left V 5 bases short and J 12 bases short, with 8 bases between. This CDR3 is 8 amino acids long.

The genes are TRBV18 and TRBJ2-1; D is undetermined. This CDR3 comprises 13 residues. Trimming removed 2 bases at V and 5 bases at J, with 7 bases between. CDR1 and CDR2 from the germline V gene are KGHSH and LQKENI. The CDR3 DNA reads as TGTGCCAGCTCACCAAAGACGGACAATGAGCAGTTCTTC. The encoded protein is CASSPKTDNEQFF. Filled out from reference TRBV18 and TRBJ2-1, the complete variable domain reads NAGVMQNPRHLVRRRGQEARLRCSPMKGHSHVYWYRQLPEEGLKFMVYLQKENIIDESGMPKERFSAEFPKEGPSILRIQQVVRGDSAAYFCASSPKTDNEQFFGPGTRLTVL.

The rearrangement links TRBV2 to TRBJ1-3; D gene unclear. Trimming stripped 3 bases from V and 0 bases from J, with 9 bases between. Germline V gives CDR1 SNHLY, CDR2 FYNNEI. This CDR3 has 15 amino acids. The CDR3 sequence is CASSEARNSGNTIYF. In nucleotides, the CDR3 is TGTGCCAGCAGTGAGGCCAGGAACTCTGGAAACACCATATATTTT.

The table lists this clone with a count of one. The CDR3 nucleotides are TGTGCCAGCAGCTTTCTGGACAAGAAGAACACCGGGGAGCTGTTTTTT. This gives the protein CASSFLDKKNTGELFF. The chain joins TRBV7-6 to TRBJ2-2, with TRBD1 as a possible D gene (5 bases). The germline V and J ends were trimmed by 3 bases and 1 base, with 12 bases remaining between them. Germline V gene sequence: CDR1 SGHVS, CDR2 FNYEAQ. This CDR3 spans 16 amino acids.

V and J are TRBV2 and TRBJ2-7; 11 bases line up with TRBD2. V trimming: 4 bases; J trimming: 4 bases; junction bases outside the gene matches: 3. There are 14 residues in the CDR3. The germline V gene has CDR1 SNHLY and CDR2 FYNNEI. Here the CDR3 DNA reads TGTGCCAGCAGTGCTCCTAGCGGGAGGTACGAGCAGTACTTC. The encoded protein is CASSAPSGRYEQYF.

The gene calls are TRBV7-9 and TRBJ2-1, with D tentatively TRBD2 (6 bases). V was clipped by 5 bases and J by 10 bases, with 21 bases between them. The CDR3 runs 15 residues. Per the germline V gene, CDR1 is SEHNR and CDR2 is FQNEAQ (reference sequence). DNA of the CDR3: TGTGCCAGCAGCCCTCATCAAGGAGGGAAGAACGAGCAGTTCTTC. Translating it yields CASSPHQGGKNEQFF.

DNA of the CDR3: TGCGCCAGCAGCCAACCCGAAGGGCTGCCCTACGAGCAGTACTTC. This codes for CASSQPEGLPYEQYF. The genes are TRBV4-3 and TRBJ2-7; D gene uncertain. Trimming removed 2 bases from V and 2 bases from J, with 13 bases in between. The CDR3 loop spans 15 amino acids. In germline, CDR1 is LGHNA, CDR2 YSLEER.